These 8 T cell receptor beta chains share one sample of origin, sequenced in a study of cytomegalovirus exposure and HLA in healthy donors. PCR involved 60 Vbeta and 13 Jbeta primers. The assay was immunoSEQ multiplex PCR, and TCRdb's table has in-frame clones only and misses some. The data hold under 100,000 clones, with roughly two thirds observed a single time. The sample taken for sequencing was PBMCs. The receptors were sampled from a woman in her 50s in good health and CMV-seropositive.

The genes are TRBV2 and TRBJ2-5; D might be TRBD1 (5 bases). The assigned J gene may be wrong: the sequence end matches TRBJ2-7 better. This CDR3 is 15 amino acids long. CDR1 is SNHLY, CDR2 FYNNEI, per germline. CDR3 bases: TGTGCCAGCAATCAGGGCCTAGGGGTTGGCTACGAGCAGTACTTC. Its protein product is CASNQGLGVGYEQYF.

The V call is TRBV7-3, the J call TRBJ2-1, with D maybe TRBD1 (5 bases). The CDR3 is 13 residues long. Germline CDR1 and CDR2: SGHTA and FQGTGA. V was trimmed by 3 bases and J by 7 bases, leaving 10 bases between them. This CDR3 reads CASSLGPGNEQFF. As DNA, the CDR3 is TGTGCCAGCAGCTTGGGGCCCGGTAATGAGCAGTTCTTC.

This rearrangement joins TRBV7-2 to TRBJ2-5, with D possibly TRBD2 on 6 matching bases. The germline V gene encodes CDR1 SGHTA and CDR2 FQGNSA. The CDR3 extends over 15 amino acids. V lost 5 bases, J lost 5 bases, and 18 bases lay in between. The DNA of the CDR3 is TGTGCCAGCAGCCGCGGGACCCAGGCCGGGGAGACCCAGTACTTC. This sequence encodes CASSRGTQAGETQYF.

This clone turned up a few times. The V and J genes are TRBV11-2 and TRBJ2-5; 9 nucleotides align to TRBD2. CDR1 SGHAT and CDR2 FQNNGV come from the germline V gene. With V trimmed by 2 bases and J by 2 bases, 3 bases remained unmatched. CDR3 length: 15 residues. The CDR3 nucleotides are TGTGCCAGCAGCTTACGGACTAGCGCTCAAGAGACCCAGTACTTC. This translates into CASSLRTSAQETQYF.

This clone was observed a single time. The chain employs TRBV5-5 and TRBJ2-1; possibly TRBD2 for D (6 bases). Between the trimmed V and J ends, which lost 6 bases and 0 bases, there was a span of 16 bases. Germline V CDR1 and CDR2: SGHKS, YYEKEE (reference sequence). CDR3 length equals 16 residues. The CDR3 DNA reads TGTGCCAGCACCTCCCGGGGACTGAGCTCCTACAATGAGCAGTTCTTC. Residues: CASTSRGLSSYNEQFF. Supplemented by reference TRBV5-5 and TRBJ2-1, the full variable domain reads DAGVTQSPTHLIKTRGQQVTLRCSPISGHKSVSWYQQVLGQGPQFIFQYYEKEERGRGNFPDRFSARQFPNYSSELNVNALLLGDSALYLCASTSRGLSSYNEQFFGPGTRLTVL.

This clone was seen a few times. The chain recombines TRBV19 with TRBJ2-7, with 9 positions matching TRBD2. The CDR3 is made up of 14 amino acids. Unmatched junction bases numbered 8, after V lost 5 bases and J lost 6 bases. Germline values: CDR1 LNHDA, CDR2 SQIVND (reference sequence). The CDR3 coding sequence is TGTGCCAGTAGTTTTAGCGGGAGTCGGCTCGAGCAGTACTTC. Translating it yields CASSFSGSRLEQYF.

By share, this clone counts as medium-sized. The rearrangement uses TRBV25-1 and TRBJ1-4, with D unclear. Trimming removed 8 bases at V and 6 bases at J, with 16 bases between. CDR1 and CDR2 (germline): MGHDK, SYGVNS. The CDR3 is 14 residues long. The CDR3 sequence is CASSWVGRDEKLFF. CDR3 bases: TGTGCCAGCTCCTGGGTCGGGCGGGATGAAAAACTGTTTTTT.

The V and J genes are TRBV5-4 and TRBJ2-7; 9 nucleotides line up with TRBD2. The CDR3 is 14 residues long. Unmatched junction bases numbered 4, after V lost 3 bases and J lost 3 bases. Germline V CDR1 and CDR2: SGHNT, YYREEE (reference sequence). DNA of the CDR3: TGTGCCAGCAGCTCACTGACTAGCGGCTACGAGCAGTACTTC. Translating gives CASSSLTSGYEQYF.